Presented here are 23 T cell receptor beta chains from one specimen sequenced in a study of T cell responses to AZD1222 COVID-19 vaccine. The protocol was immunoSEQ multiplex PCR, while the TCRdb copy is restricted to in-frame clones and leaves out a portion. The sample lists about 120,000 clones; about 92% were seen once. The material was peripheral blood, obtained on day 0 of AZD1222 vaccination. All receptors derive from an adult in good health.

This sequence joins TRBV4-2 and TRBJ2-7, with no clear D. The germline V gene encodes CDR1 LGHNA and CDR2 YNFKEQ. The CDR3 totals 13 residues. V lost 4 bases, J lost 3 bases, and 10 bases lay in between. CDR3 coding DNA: TGTGCCAGCAGCCGAGGCTTCAGCTACGAGCAGTACTTC. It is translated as CASSRGFSYEQYF.

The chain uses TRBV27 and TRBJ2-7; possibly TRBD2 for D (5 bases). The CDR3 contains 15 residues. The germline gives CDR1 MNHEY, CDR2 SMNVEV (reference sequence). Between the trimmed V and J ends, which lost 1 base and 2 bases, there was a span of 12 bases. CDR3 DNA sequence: TGTGCCAGCAGTTTATTGGCGGGCTACGCCTACGAGCAGTACTTC. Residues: CASSLLAGYAYEQYF.

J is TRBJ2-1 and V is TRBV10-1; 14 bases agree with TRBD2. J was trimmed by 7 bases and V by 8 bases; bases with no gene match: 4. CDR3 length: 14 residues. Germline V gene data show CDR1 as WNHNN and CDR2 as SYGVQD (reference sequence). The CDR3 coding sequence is TGCGCCAGCGGGAGGACTAGCGGGGGGAATGAGCAGTTCTTC. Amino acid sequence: CASGRTSGGNEQFF.

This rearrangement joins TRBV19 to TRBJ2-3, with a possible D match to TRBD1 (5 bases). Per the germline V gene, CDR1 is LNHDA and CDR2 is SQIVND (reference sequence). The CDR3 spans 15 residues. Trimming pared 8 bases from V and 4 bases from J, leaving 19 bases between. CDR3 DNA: TGTGCCAGTCGTCGAAGGGGTTTAAGCGCAGATACGCAGTATTTT. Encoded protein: CASRRRGLSADTQYF.

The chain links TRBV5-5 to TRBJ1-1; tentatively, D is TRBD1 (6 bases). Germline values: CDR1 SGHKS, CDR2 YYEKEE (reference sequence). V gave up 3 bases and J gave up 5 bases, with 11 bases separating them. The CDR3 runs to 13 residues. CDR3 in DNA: TGTGCCAGCAGCTGGTCAGGGGAAACTGAAGCTTTCTTT. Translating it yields CASSWSGETEAFF.

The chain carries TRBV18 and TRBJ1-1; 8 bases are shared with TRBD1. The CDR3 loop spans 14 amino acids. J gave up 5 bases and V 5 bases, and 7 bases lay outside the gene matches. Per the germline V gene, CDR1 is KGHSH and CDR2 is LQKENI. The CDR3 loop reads CASSSGTGGTEAFF. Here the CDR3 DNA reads TGTGCCAGCTCAAGTGGTACAGGGGGGACTGAAGCTTTCTTT.

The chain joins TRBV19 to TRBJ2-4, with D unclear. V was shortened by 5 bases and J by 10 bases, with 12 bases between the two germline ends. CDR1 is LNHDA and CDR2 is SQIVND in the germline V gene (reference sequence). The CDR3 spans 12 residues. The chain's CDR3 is CASSVAGSIQYF. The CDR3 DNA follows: TGTGCCAGTAGTGTCGCAGGTTCGATTCAGTACTTC. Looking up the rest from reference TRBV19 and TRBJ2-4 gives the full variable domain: DGGITQSPKYLFRKEGQNVTLSCEQNLNHDAMYWYRQDPGQGLRLIYYSQIVNDFQKGDIAEGYSVSREKKESFPLTVTSAQKNPTAFYLCASSVAGSIQYFGAGTRLSVL.

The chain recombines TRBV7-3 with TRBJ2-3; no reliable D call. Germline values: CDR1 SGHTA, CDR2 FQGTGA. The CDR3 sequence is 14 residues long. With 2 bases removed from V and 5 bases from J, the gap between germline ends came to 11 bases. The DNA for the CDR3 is TGTGCCAGCAGCTTATTTTCGAATGGAGATACGCAGTATTTT. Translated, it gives CASSLFSNGDTQYF.

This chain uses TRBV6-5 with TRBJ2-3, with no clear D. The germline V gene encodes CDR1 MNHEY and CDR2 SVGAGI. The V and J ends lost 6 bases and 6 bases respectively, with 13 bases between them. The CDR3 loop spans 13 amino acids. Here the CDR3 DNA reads TGTGCCAGCAGAATCGGACCGTCGGATACGCAGTATTTT. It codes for CASRIGPSDTQYF.

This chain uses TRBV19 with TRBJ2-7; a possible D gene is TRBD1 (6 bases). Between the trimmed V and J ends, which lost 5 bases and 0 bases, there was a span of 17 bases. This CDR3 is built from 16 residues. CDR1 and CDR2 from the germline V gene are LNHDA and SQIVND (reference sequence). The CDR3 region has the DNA TGTGCCAGTAGTTACGTACAGGGAAGCGGCTCCTACGAGCAGTACTTC. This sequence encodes CASSYVQGSGSYEQYF.

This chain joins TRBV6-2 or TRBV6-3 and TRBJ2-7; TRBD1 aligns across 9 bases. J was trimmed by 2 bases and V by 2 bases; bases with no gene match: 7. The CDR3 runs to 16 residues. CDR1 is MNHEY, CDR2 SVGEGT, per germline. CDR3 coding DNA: TGTGCCAGCAGTTACGGTGGGACAGGGCGAACCTACGAGCAGTACTTC. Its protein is CASSYGGTGRTYEQYF.

The CDR3 sequence is CASSPDRGQPQHF. CDR3 nucleotide sequence: TGTGCCAGCAGCCCTGACAGGGGCCAGCCCCAGCATTTT. This sequence joins TRBV11-2 and TRBJ1-5; 8 positions agree with TRBD1. This CDR3 has 13 residues. The ends lost 5 bases at V and 7 bases at J; junction bases unmatched: 4. Germline assignment: CDR1 SGHAT and CDR2 FQNNGV.

CDR3 coding DNA: TGCGCCAGCAGCTTGGGGGTAAACCTCGCGAACACCGGGGAGCTGTTTTTT. This codes for CASSLGVNLANTGELFF. The V call is TRBV5-1, the J call TRBJ2-2, with D unresolved. CDR3 size: 17 residues. Germline V CDR1 and CDR2: SGHRS, YFSETQ. With 0 bases removed from V and 0 bases from J, the gap between germline ends came to 12 bases.

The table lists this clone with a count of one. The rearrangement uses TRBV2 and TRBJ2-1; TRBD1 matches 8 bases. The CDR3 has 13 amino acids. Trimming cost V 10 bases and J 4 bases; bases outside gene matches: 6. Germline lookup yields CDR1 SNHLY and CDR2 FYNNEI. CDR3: CATGQGRYNEQFF. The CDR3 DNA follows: TGTGCCACTGGACAGGGCAGATACAATGAGCAGTTCTTC. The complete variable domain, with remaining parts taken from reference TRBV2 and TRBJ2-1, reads EPEVTQTPSHQVTQMGQEVILRCVPISNHLYFYWYRQILGQKVEFLVSFYNNEISEKSEIFDDQFSVERPDGSNFTLKIRSTKLEDSAMYFCATGQGRYNEQFFGPGTRLTVL.

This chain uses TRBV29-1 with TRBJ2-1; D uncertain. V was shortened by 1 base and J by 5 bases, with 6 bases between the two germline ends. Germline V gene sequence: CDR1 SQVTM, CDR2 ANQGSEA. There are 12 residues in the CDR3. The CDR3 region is CSVEGDNNEQFF. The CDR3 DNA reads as TGCAGCGTTGAAGGCGACAACAATGAGCAGTTCTTC.

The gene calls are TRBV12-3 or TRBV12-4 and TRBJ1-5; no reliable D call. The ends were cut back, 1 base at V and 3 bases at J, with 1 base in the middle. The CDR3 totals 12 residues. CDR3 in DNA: TGTGCCAGCAGTTTAGTCAATCAGCCCCAGCATTTT. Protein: CASSLVNQPQHF.

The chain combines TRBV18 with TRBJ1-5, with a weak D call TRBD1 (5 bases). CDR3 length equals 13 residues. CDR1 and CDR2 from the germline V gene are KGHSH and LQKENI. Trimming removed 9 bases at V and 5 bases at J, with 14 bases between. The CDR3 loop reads CASLSGLDQPQHF. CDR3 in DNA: TGTGCCAGTCTATCAGGGCTCGATCAGCCCCAGCATTTT. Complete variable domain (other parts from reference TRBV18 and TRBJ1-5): NAGVMQNPRHLVRRRGQEARLRCSPMKGHSHVYWYRQLPEEGLKFMVYLQKENIIDESGMPKERFSAEFPKEGPSILRIQQVVRGDSAAYFCASLSGLDQPQHFGDGTRLSIL.

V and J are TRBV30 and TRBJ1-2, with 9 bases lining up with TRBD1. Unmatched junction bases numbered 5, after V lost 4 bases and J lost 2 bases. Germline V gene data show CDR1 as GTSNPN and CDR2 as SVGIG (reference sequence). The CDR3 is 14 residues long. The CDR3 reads CAWKDGTGNYGYTF. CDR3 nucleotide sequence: TGTGCCTGGAAAGACGGGACAGGGAACTATGGCTACACCTTC.

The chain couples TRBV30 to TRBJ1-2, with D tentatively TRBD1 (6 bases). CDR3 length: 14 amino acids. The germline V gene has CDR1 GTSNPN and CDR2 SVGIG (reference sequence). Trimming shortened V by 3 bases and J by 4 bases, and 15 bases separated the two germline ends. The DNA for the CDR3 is TGTGCCTGGAGGCCTACAGGGAATGGCTATGGCTACACCTTC. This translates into CAWRPTGNGYGYTF.

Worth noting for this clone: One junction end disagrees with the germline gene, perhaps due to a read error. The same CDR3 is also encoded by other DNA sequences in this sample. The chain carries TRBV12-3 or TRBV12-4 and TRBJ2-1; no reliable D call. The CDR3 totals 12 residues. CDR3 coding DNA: TGTGCTAGCAGACCCTCCTACAATGAGCAGTTCTTC. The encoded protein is CASRPSYNEQFF.

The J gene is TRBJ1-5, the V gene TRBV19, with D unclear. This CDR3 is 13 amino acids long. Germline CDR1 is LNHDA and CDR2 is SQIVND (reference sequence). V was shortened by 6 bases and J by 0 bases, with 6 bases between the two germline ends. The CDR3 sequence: CASRWGSNQPQHF. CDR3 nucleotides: TGTGCCAGTAGGTGGGGTAGCAATCAGCCCCAGCATTTT.

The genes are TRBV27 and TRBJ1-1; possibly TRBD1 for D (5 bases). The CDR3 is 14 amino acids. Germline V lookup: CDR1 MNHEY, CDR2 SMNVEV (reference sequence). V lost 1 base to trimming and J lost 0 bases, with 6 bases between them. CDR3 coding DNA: TGTGCCAGCAGTTTATGGGGCTTGAACACTGAAGCTTTCTTT. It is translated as CASSLWGLNTEAFF.

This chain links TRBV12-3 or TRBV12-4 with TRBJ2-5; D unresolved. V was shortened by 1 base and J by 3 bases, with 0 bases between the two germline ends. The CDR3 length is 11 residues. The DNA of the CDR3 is TGTGCCAGCAGTTTAGAAGAGACCCAGTACTTC. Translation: CASSLEETQYF.